This TCR beta chain is from a study of blood T cell repertoires in COVID-19. About the research overall: Samples of COVID-19 (acute and convalescent) were obtained from the United States, Italy and Spain. PBMCs, B-cell-depleted T cells, or T cells were the source of the cDNA or gDNA that made up the material.

The J segment lost 2 bases and the V segment lost 5 bases, leaving 11 bases of the junction unmatched. The CDR3 spans 19 residues. Germline-derived CDR1 and CDR2 are MNHNY and SVGAGI (reference sequence). Study processing details: Nucleated cell counts were estimated from reference gene primer amplification. Sequencing used immunoSEQ multiplex PCR; TCRdb keeps in-frame clones, though not all of them. V and J calls and clone size are given by that table; D and trimming were obtained from the DNA. The table has around 140,000 clones, over 75% seen once. The chain couples TRBV6-6 to TRBJ2-1, with 14 bases matching TRBD2. The sample consisted of peripheral blood. The clonotype comes from a man aged 70 or older with acute or convalescent COVID-19. CDR3 in DNA: TGTGCCAGCAGTCCCGAAGGACTAGCGGGAGGAAGCGCCTACAATGAGCAGTTCTTC. This sequence encodes CASSPEGLAGGSAYNEQFF.